What follows are 24 T cell receptor beta chains derived from one specimen sequenced in a study of blood T cell repertoires in COVID-19 (dated by TCRdb to 2019 to 2021). Library preparation employed the immunoSEQ multiplex PCR assay. TCRdb carries this immuneACCESS record with in-frame sequences only. Its versions omit some clonotypes, under half of them owing to an unresolved V gene in the studies checked, with the rest unexplained. For this sample the table gives about 46,000 clones, of which 85% to 90% were detected only once. 3.1% of the sample is in the top ten clones. Source material: PBMCs or T cells enriched from blood (not recorded which). All receptors derive from a woman in her 50s who had recovered from COVID-19.

V gene TRBV27 combines with J gene TRBJ2-7; D is possibly TRBD1 (6 bases). Trimming removed 5 bases from V and 0 bases from J, with 23 bases in between. Germline V gene data show CDR1 as MNHEY and CDR2 as SMNVEV (reference sequence). The CDR3 runs 18 residues. In DNA, the CDR3 is TGTGCCAGCAGTACCATATCAACCCTGAGAGGGGGCTCCTACGAGCAGTACTTC. Translated, it gives CASSTISTLRGGSYEQYF.

The rearrangement joins TRBV2 to TRBJ2-7, with a weak D call TRBD2 (5 bases). Germline V gene lookup returns CDR1 SNHLY and CDR2 FYNNEI. Trimming took 7 bases from V and 2 from J, leaving 18 bases between them. The length of the CDR3 is 15 residues. CDR3 nucleotide sequence: TGTGCCAGCACCGGGCCGGACGGAGGTGCCTACGAGCAGTACTTC. Residues: CASTGPDGGAYEQYF.

V usage is TRBV18 and J usage is TRBJ2-3, with 8 nucleotides matching TRBD2. This CDR3 is built from 18 residues. Germline assignment: CDR1 KGHSH and CDR2 LQKENI. Trimming at V came to 1 base and at J to 2 bases, leaving 11 bases not matched to a gene. The CDR3 DNA follows: TGTGCCAGCTCACCACAGGTGGTCGGGAGGGCCCTCACAGATACGCAGTATTTT. This codes for CASSPQVVGRALTDTQYF.

The gene calls are TRBV15 and TRBJ1-6, with a possible D match to TRBD1 (5 bases). Trimming cost V 6 bases and J 14 bases, with 17 bases left between them. This CDR3 is built from 13 residues. Per the germline V gene, CDR1 is LNHNV and CDR2 is YYDKDF (reference sequence). The CDR3 loop is CATRDGGGRTLHF. DNA of the CDR3: TGTGCCACCAGAGATGGGGGGGGAAGGACCCTCCACTTT.

In nucleotides, the CDR3 is TGTGCCAGCAGCCAAGAGGGCAGGGAGGATCAGCCCCAGCATTTT. It encodes CASSQEGREDQPQHF. The chain recombines TRBV4-2 with TRBJ1-5, with D perhaps TRBD1 (5 bases). V was shortened by 0 bases and J by 5 bases, with 11 bases between the two germline ends. This CDR3 has 15 amino acids. Per germline, CDR1 LGHNA and CDR2 YNFKEQ.

The rearrangement joins TRBV11-2 to TRBJ2-3, with a possible D match to TRBD2 (6 bases). CDR1 is SGHAT and CDR2 is FQNNGV in the germline V gene. V lost 4 bases to trimming and J lost 2 bases, with 19 bases between them. This CDR3 is 17 amino acids long. CDR3 sequence: CASSSGRARRATDTQYF. The DNA for the CDR3 is TGTGCCAGCAGCTCCGGTAGGGCCAGGAGGGCCACAGATACGCAGTATTTT.

The V call is TRBV24-1, the J call TRBJ2-5; D not resolved. The V and J ends lost 4 bases and 5 bases respectively, with 4 bases between them. CDR3 length equals 11 residues. Per germline, CDR1 KGHDR and CDR2 SFDVKD. CDR3 sequence reads: CATSEQETQYF. CDR3 sequence (DNA): TGTGCCACCAGTGAGCAGGAGACCCAGTACTTC.

The chain uses TRBV5-1 and TRBJ2-7, with D perhaps matching TRBD2 (6 bases). This CDR3 contains 13 residues. V was clipped by 6 bases and J by 3 bases, with 13 bases between them. Germline V CDR1 and CDR2: SGHRS, YFSETQ. The CDR3 nucleotides read TGCGCCAGCAAGGCGGGACTCCACTACGAGCAGTACTTC. Translating it yields CASKAGLHYEQYF.

This chain links TRBV2 with TRBJ1-5; D might be TRBD1 (6 bases). V was cut by 8 bases and J by 0 bases, with 11 bases left in between. CDR1 is SNHLY and CDR2 is FYNNEI in the germline V gene. The CDR3 contains 14 residues. CDR3 coding DNA: TGTGCCAGCGGGGGCATGTATAGCAATCAGCCCCAGCATTTT. Its translation is CASGGMYSNQPQHF.

The chain recombines TRBV2 with TRBJ1-5; TRBD1 matches at 11 bases. The ends lost 8 bases at V and 1 base at J; junction bases unmatched: 4. This CDR3 is 15 amino acids long. CDR1 SNHLY and CDR2 FYNNEI come from the germline V gene. CDR3 sequence (DNA): TGTGCCAGCCGGGGACAGGGGGTAAGCAATCAGCCCCAGCATTTT. This sequence encodes CASRGQGVSNQPQHF.

The chain is built from TRBV28 and TRBJ1-2, with a tentative D call TRBD1 (6 bases). V shed 6 bases and J shed 5 bases, with 10 bases lying between them. Germline assignment: CDR1 MDHEN and CDR2 SYDVKM. This CDR3 has 12 amino acids. The CDR3 here is CASSQGFYGYTF. For the CDR3, the DNA is TGTGCCAGCAGCCAGGGGTTTTATGGCTACACCTTC.

The DNA of the CDR3 is TGTGCCAGTCCGGGGACAGGGGTCTTGTGGAAGGACGAGCAGTACTTC. Translated: CASPGTGVLWKDEQYF. The chain is built from TRBV5-8 and TRBJ2-7; 10 bases map to TRBD1. V lost 8 bases to trimming and J lost 5 bases; unmatched junction nucleotides: 16. CDR1 SGHTS and CDR2 YDEGEE come from the germline V gene. The CDR3 is 16 residues long.

The V gene is TRBV30, the J gene TRBJ2-3; 7 bases line up with TRBD1. There are 13 residues in the CDR3. V was clipped by 2 bases and J by 5 bases; unmatched bases: 4. Germline V lookup: CDR1 GTSNPN, CDR2 SVGIG (reference sequence). The CDR3 reads CAWSRTGRDTQYF. CDR3 in DNA: TGTGCCTGGAGTAGGACAGGTCGAGATACGCAGTATTTT.

CDR3 nucleotide sequence: TGTGCCAGCAGTTATGGGATAGGGGTACGGCTTGGCTACACCTTC. Its protein is CASSYGIGVRLGYTF. The J gene is TRBJ1-2, the V gene TRBV6-2 or TRBV6-3; a weak D match, TRBD1 (5 bases). This CDR3 comprises 15 residues. Germline-derived CDR1 and CDR2 are MNHEY and SVGEGT. Trimming shortened V by 3 bases and J by 7 bases, and 18 bases separated the two germline ends.

The gene calls are TRBV19 and TRBJ1-1; TRBD1 is a possible D gene (6 bases). This CDR3 region has 13 residues. Germline V gives CDR1 LNHDA, CDR2 SQIVND (reference sequence). Trimming shortened V by 10 bases and J by 4 bases, and 16 bases separated the two germline ends. CDR3 region: CATRSQGVTEAFF. The CDR3 DNA follows: TGTGCCACCCGATCACAGGGTGTCACTGAAGCTTTCTTT.

The chain employs TRBV28 and TRBJ1-5, with D perhaps TRBD1 (6 bases). V was shortened by 6 bases and J by 4 bases, with 13 bases between the two germline ends. CDR1 and CDR2 from the germline V gene are MDHEN and SYDVKM. The CDR3 is 14 amino acids. The CDR3 sequence: CASSRVRGNQPQHF. Written as DNA, the CDR3 is TGTGCCAGCAGCCGAGTCAGGGGTAATCAGCCCCAGCATTTT.

This clone appeared a few times. The chain has TRBV4-2 and TRBJ1-4; possible D gene TRBD1, 6 bases. This CDR3 has 15 amino acids. V dropped 2 bases and J dropped 8 bases, with 15 bases sitting between them. CDR1 is LGHNA, CDR2 YNFKEQ, per germline. CDR3 loop: CASSQFTGKGEKLFF. The DNA for the CDR3 is TGTGCCAGCAGCCAATTCACAGGGAAGGGGGAAAAACTGTTTTTT.

In its sample, this clone was seen once. The rearrangement uses TRBV5-4 and TRBJ1-6, with 7 bases aligning to TRBD1. Germline V lookup: CDR1 SGHNT, CDR2 YYREEE (reference sequence). V was clipped by 5 bases and J by 8 bases; unmatched bases: 7. This CDR3 region has 14 residues. CDR3 bases: TGTGCCAGCAGTCCGGGACAGCAGTATTCACCCCTCCACTTT. Translated: CASSPGQQYSPLHF.

In its sample, this clone was seen once. The genes are TRBV9 and TRBJ2-7; 9 bases align to TRBD1. Germline V gene data show CDR1 as SGDLS and CDR2 as YYNGEE. This CDR3 comprises 14 residues. The V gene end was trimmed by 1 base and the J gene end by 6 bases; junction bases not matched to a gene: 5. DNA of the CDR3: TGTGCCAGCAGCGTACTCGGACAGGGGAGCGAGCAGTACTTC. It is translated as CASSVLGQGSEQYF.

V is TRBV28 and J is TRBJ1-1; TRBD1 aligns across 7 bases. Germline-derived CDR1 and CDR2 are MDHEN and SYDVKM. The CDR3 spans 15 residues. The trim removed 4 bases at V and 1 base at J, leaving 6 bases unmatched. The CDR3 protein is CASSSPGTANTEAFF. The CDR3 nucleotides are TGTGCCAGCAGTTCACCCGGGACAGCGAACACTGAAGCTTTCTTT.

The rearrangement links TRBV2 to TRBJ2-5, with D hard to call. CDR3 size: 13 residues. CDR1 and CDR2 from the germline V gene are SNHLY and FYNNEI. Between the trimmed V and J ends, which lost 6 bases and 1 base, there was a span of 9 bases. CDR3 sequence: CASRETVQETQYF. The CDR3, as DNA: TGTGCCAGCAGGGAGACCGTCCAAGAGACCCAGTACTTC. The variable domain in full, with the rest retrieved from reference TRBV2 and TRBJ2-5, is EPEVTQTPSHQVTQMGQEVILRCVPISNHLYFYWYRQILGQKVEFLVSFYNNEISEKSEIFDDQFSVERPDGSNFTLKIRSTKLEDSAMYFCASRETVQETQYFGPGTRLLVL.

This chain links TRBV2 with TRBJ1-1; D gene uncertain. This CDR3 has 13 amino acids. Germline V gene lookup returns CDR1 SNHLY and CDR2 FYNNEI. The V end was cut by 9 bases, the J end by 4 bases, with 15 bases between. The CDR3 DNA sequence: TGTGCCAGTGGGTACGTCGAGGGCACTGAAGCTTTCTTT. This gives the protein CASGYVEGTEAFF.

The chain joins TRBV28 to TRBJ2-7; 8 positions match TRBD2. This CDR3 has 17 residues. The V gene's germline CDR1 is MDHEN and CDR2 SYDVKM. V was pared by 2 bases and J by 3 bases, with 12 bases of the junction left unmatched. CDR3 sequence: CASSLVLFREGRYEQYF. The CDR3 DNA reads TGTGCCAGCAGTTTAGTCTTGTTCCGGGAGGGCCGCTACGAGCAGTACTTC.

The rearrangement uses TRBV6-5 and TRBJ1-5; a possible D gene is TRBD1 (5 bases). Germline V lookup: CDR1 MNHEY, CDR2 SVGAGI. The CDR3 length is 13 residues. Trimming left V 6 bases short and J 7 bases short, with 13 bases between. The CDR3 DNA reads as TGTGCCAGCAGGTGGGGCCTCGGGCAGCCCCAGCATTTT. Its translation: CASRWGLGQPQHF.